This TCR beta chain was identified during a study of Ad26.COV2.S vaccination and SARS-CoV-2 variants. Assay: immunoSEQ multiplex PCR; the TCRdb copy retains only in-frame clones and omits some. This repertoire shows over 110,000 clones, 80% to 90% found once; its top ten account for approximately 5.1%. The germline V and J ends were trimmed by 3 bases and 3 bases, with 8 bases remaining between them. Germline CDR1 KGHSH, CDR2 LQKENI. This CDR3 is built from 13 residues. The sequence came from a human donor who had recovered from COVID-19. The sample consisted of peripheral blood, taken after recovery from COVID-19. The J gene is TRBJ1-2, the V gene TRBV18; unclear D gene. The CDR3 protein is CASSPAVDYGYTF. The CDR3 DNA sequence: TGTGCCAGCTCACCCGCTGTAGACTATGGCTACACCTTC.